This T cell receptor beta chain is drawn from a study of beta chain features in type 1 diabetes. cDNA synthesis used the whole RNA isolate, giving expressed TCRB sequences. Libraries were prepared by immunoSEQ multiplex PCR; TCRdb keeps only in-frame clonotypes and omits some of them. The sample shows 500,000 to 800,000 clones, around 11% of them seen only once. CDR3 length equals 14 residues. Germline V gives CDR1 ENHRY, CDR2 SYGVKD. Trimming left V 0 bases short and J 0 bases short, with 2 bases between. Study results and caveats: TCRB CDR3 length was moderately but significantly reduced in all four CD4+ subsets of Type 1 diabetes patients.

This clone has a handful of counts. Its antigen is not identified. Other nucleotide sequences from this sample produce the same CDR3. The sequencing sample was made of naive CD4+ T cells from blood. The TCR sequence derives from a man under 40 with type 1 diabetes. The rearrangement joins TRBV10-3 to TRBJ2-2; D is ambiguous. This CDR3 reads CAISESANTGELFF. The CDR3 nucleotides read TGTGCCATCAGTGAGTCGGCGAACACCGGGGAGCTGTTTTTT.